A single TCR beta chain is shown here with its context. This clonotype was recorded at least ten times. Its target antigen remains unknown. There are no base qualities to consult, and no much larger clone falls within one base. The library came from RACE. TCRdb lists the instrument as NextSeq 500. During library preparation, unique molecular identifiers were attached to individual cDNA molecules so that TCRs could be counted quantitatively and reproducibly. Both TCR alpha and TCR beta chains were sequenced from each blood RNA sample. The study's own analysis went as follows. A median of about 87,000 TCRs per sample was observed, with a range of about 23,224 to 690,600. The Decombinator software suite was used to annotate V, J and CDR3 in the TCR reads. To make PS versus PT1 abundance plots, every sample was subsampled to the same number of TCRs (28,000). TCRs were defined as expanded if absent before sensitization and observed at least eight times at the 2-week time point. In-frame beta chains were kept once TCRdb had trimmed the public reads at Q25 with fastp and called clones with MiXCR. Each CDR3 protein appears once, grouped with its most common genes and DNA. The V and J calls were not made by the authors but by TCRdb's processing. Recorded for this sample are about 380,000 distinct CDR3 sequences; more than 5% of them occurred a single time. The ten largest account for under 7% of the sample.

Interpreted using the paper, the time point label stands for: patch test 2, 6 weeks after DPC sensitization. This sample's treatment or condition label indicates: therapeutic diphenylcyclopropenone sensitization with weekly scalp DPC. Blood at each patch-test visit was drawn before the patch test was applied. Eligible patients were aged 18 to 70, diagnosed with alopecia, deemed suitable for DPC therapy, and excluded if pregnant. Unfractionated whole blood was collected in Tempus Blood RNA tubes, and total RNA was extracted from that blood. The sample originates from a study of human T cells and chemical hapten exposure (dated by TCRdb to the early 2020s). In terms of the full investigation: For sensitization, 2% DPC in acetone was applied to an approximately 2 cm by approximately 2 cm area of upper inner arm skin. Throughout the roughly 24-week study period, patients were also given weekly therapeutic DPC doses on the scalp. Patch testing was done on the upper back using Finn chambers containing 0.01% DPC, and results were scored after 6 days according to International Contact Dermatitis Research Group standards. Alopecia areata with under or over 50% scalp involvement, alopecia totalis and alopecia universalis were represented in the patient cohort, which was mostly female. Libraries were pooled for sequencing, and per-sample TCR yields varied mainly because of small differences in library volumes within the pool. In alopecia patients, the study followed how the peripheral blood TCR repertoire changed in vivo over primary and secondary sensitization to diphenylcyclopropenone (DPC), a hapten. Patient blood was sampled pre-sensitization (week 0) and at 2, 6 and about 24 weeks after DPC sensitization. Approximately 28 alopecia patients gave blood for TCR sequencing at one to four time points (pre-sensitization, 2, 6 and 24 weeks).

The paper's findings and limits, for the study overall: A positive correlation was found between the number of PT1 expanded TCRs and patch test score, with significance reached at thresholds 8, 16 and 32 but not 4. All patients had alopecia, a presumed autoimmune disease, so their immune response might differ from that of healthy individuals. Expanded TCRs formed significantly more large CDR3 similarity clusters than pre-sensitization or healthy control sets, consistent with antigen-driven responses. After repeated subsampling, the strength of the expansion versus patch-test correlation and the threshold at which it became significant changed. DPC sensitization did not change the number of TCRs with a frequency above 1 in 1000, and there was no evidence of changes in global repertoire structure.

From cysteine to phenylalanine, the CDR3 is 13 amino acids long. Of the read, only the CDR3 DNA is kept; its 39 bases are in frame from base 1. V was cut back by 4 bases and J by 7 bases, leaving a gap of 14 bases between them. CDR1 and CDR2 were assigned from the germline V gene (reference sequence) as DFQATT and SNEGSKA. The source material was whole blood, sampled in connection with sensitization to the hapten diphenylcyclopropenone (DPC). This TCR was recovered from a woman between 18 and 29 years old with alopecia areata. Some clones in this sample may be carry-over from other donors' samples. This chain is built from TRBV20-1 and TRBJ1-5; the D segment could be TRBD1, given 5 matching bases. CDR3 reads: CSATGSGEQPQHF. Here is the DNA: TGCAGTGCTACAGGGTCGGGCGAACAGCCCCAGCATTTT.